The source of this T cell receptor (beta chain) is a study of beta chain features in type 1 diabetes. In the study overall: Examination spanned around 110,000,000 sorted cells from all samples. Study conclusions and caveats: Shortening that was moderate but significant affected the TCRB CDR3s of Type 1 diabetes patients in all four CD4+ subsets. Insertions were fewer and deletions more numerous at VDJ junctions in type 1 diabetes patients.

This clone was counted between two and nine times. The antigen is undetermined. Looked up from germline, CDR1 is SEHNR and CDR2 is FQNEAQ (reference sequence). The CDR3 runs 13 residues. V lost 5 bases and J lost 4, with 11 bases in between. Each of the sorted populations had a purity greater than 95%. Investigators reverse transcribed all isolated RNA, so they sequenced expressed TCRB transcripts. Some clones are missing from TCRdb's copy, which holds only in-frame ones; the method was immunoSEQ multiplex PCR. The sample has fewer than 900,000 clones, roughly a sixth seen once. This receptor was taken from a woman between 18 and 29 years old in good health. The chain uses TRBV7-9 and TRBJ1-2; D perhaps matches TRBD1 (6 bases). The specimen was naive CD4+ T cells from blood. The CDR3 here is CASSSSDSYGYTF. CDR3 coding DNA: TGTGCCAGCAGCAGCTCGGACAGCTATGGCTACACCTTC.